A selection of T cell receptor beta chains follows, all from one sample in a study of blood T cells in healthy people across ages. Using its own MiXCR run on the 5' RACE reads, TCRdb lists one record per CDR3 protein. The sample holds about 930,000 distinct CDR3 sequences, almost 30% seen once. These same data were also listed under a study on T cells of mothers and their children.

The sequencing input was blood. The source is a middle-aged woman in good health. CDR3s include the opening cysteine and the closing phenylalanine or tryptophan. Fields, in order: J gene, V gene, D gene, clone size, CDR3 protein, CDR3 DNA. D genes are given only for firm matches. Only part of the rows carry a size: once, few, many, or a class if the clone is expanded.

j_call: TRBJ2-7
v_call: TRBV29-1
d_call: -
clone_size: many
cdr3_aa: CSVEDNSYEQYF
cdr3_nt: TGCAGCGTTGAAGATAATTCCTACGAGCAGTACTTC

j_call: TRBJ2-1
v_call: TRBV7-3
d_call: -
clone_size: once
cdr3_aa: CASSLSLAVADNEQFF
cdr3_nt: TGTGCCAGCAGCTTAAGCCTTGCGGTGGCGGACAATGAGCAGTTCTTC

j_call: TRBJ1-5
v_call: TRBV7-2
d_call: -
clone_size: few
cdr3_aa: CASSLARLQPQHF
cdr3_nt: TGTGCCAGCAGCTTAGCGCGTCTCCAGCCCCAGCATTTT

j_call: TRBJ2-1
v_call: TRBV12-3/TRBV12-4
d_call: -
clone_size: -
cdr3_aa: CASSLSEDRPIYNEQFF
cdr3_nt: TGTGCCAGCAGTTTGAGTGAGGACAGACCCATCTACAATGAGCAGTTCTTC

j_call: TRBJ1-5
v_call: TRBV20-1
d_call: -
clone_size: many
cdr3_aa: CSAEQGARNQPQHF
cdr3_nt: TGCAGTGCTGAACAGGGTGCGCGCAATCAGCCCCAGCATTTT

j_call: TRBJ2-7
v_call: TRBV20-1
d_call: TRBD2
clone_size: -
cdr3_aa: CSARDIRAGGYEQYF
cdr3_nt: TGCAGTGCTAGAGACATACGGGCGGGGGGCTACGAGCAGTACTTC

j_call: TRBJ2-3
v_call: TRBV20-1
d_call: TRBD2
clone_size: -
cdr3_aa: CSARDPRGADTQYF
cdr3_nt: TGCAGTGCTAGAGATCCGCGGGGGGCAGATACGCAGTATTTT

j_call: TRBJ1-4
v_call: TRBV5-1
d_call: -
clone_size: -
cdr3_aa: CASSLGEAEKLFF
cdr3_nt: TGCGCCAGCAGCTTGGGGGAGGCTGAAAAACTGTTTTTT

j_call: TRBJ1-3
v_call: TRBV15
d_call: -
clone_size: few
cdr3_aa: CATSRDVGGIGNTIYF
cdr3_nt: TGTGCCACCAGCAGAGATGTCGGGGGAATTGGAAACACCATATATTTT

j_call: TRBJ1-1
v_call: TRBV5-1
d_call: TRBD1
clone_size: -
cdr3_aa: CASSLVGTGGAPYQNTEAFF
cdr3_nt: TGCGCCAGCAGCTTGGTGGGGACAGGGGGCGCACCTTACCAGAACACTGAAGCTTTCTTT

j_call: TRBJ2-4
v_call: TRBV9
d_call: TRBD2
clone_size: once
cdr3_aa: CASSPGRGANDEQYF
cdr3_nt: TGTGCCAGCAGCCCAGGGAGGGGTGCCAATGATGAGCAGTACTTC

j_call: TRBJ2-5
v_call: TRBV7-2
d_call: TRBD2
clone_size: many
cdr3_aa: CASSPYGGATETQYF
cdr3_nt: TGTGCCAGCAGCCCCTACGGGGGGGCCACGGAGACCCAGTACTTC

j_call: TRBJ1-2
v_call: TRBV20-1
d_call: -
clone_size: many
cdr3_aa: CSARGETVNYGYTF
cdr3_nt: TGCAGTGCTAGAGGAGAGACGGTTAACTATGGCTACACCTTC

j_call: TRBJ2-7
v_call: TRBV9
d_call: -
clone_size: few
cdr3_aa: CASSVEGGSSYNEQYF
cdr3_nt: TGTGCCAGCAGCGTAGAAGGGGGTAGCTCCTACAATGAGCAGTACTTC

j_call: TRBJ2-6
v_call: TRBV20-1
d_call: TRBD1
clone_size: many
cdr3_aa: CSARQGSRGANVLTF
cdr3_nt: TGCAGTGCTCGACAGGGGTCTCGCGGGGCCAACGTCCTGACTTTC

j_call: TRBJ1-1
v_call: TRBV29-1
d_call: TRBD1
clone_size: -
cdr3_aa: CSHTGTGGYTEAFF
cdr3_nt: TGCAGCCATACCGGGACAGGGGGTTATACTGAAGCTTTCTTT

j_call: TRBJ2-5
v_call: TRBV29-1
d_call: -
clone_size: many
cdr3_aa: CSVVPGHSGEDRVIQETQYF
cdr3_nt: TGCAGCGTTGTTCCGGGCCATAGCGGGGAGGACAGGGTTATTCAAGAGACCCAGTACTTC

j_call: TRBJ1-1
v_call: TRBV7-9
d_call: -
clone_size: few
cdr3_aa: CASSSQGGGRTEAFF
cdr3_nt: TGTGCCAGCAGCTCTCAAGGCGGGGGGCGCACTGAAGCTTTCTTT

j_call: TRBJ1-2
v_call: TRBV6-6
d_call: TRBD1
clone_size: -
cdr3_aa: CASSPGPGTGGYGYTF
cdr3_nt: TGTGCCAGCAGCCCTGGTCCCGGGACAGGGGGCTATGGCTACACCTTC

j_call: TRBJ2-5
v_call: TRBV18
d_call: TRBD1
clone_size: -
cdr3_aa: CASSPGQVETQYF
cdr3_nt: TGTGCCAGCTCACCCGGACAGGTTGAGACCCAGTACTTC

j_call: TRBJ2-3
v_call: TRBV5-1
d_call: -
clone_size: -
cdr3_aa: CASSWATSSTDTQYF
cdr3_nt: TGCGCCAGCAGCTGGGCTACCAGTAGCACAGATACGCAGTATTTT

j_call: TRBJ1-2
v_call: TRBV6-5
d_call: TRBD1
clone_size: -
cdr3_aa: CASHPGQGINGYAF
cdr3_nt: TGTGCCAGCCACCCGGGACAGGGGATAAATGGCTACGCCTTC

j_call: TRBJ1-4
v_call: TRBV7-2
d_call: -
clone_size: few
cdr3_aa: CASSSVGRGGEKLFF
cdr3_nt: TGTGCCAGCAGCTCCGTCGGCAGGGGCGGTGAAAAACTGTTTTTT

j_call: TRBJ2-3
v_call: TRBV5-1
d_call: -
clone_size: -
cdr3_aa: CASSLPPGGGPSTDTQYF
cdr3_nt: TGCGCCAGCAGCTTGCCTCCAGGGGGGGGGCCCAGCACAGATACGCAGTATTTT

j_call: TRBJ2-3
v_call: TRBV2
d_call: -
clone_size: -
cdr3_aa: CASSQGSGSTDTQYF
cdr3_nt: TGTGCCAGCAGTCAAGGTAGCGGTAGCACAGATACGCAGTATTTT

j_call: TRBJ2-3
v_call: TRBV20-1
d_call: -
clone_size: many
cdr3_aa: CSAIEWGADTQYF
cdr3_nt: TGCAGTGCTATAGAATGGGGGGCAGATACGCAGTATTTT

j_call: TRBJ2-4
v_call: TRBV12-3/TRBV12-4
d_call: -
clone_size: few
cdr3_aa: CASSLDQGGYNEQYF
cdr3_nt: TGTGCCAGCAGTTTAGACCAGGGTGGGTACAATGAGCAGTACTTC

j_call: TRBJ2-3
v_call: TRBV7-9
d_call: -
clone_size: -
cdr3_aa: CASALDTQYF
cdr3_nt: TGTGCCAGCGCGTTGGATACGCAGTATTTT

j_call: TRBJ2-3
v_call: TRBV6-4
d_call: -
clone_size: -
cdr3_aa: CASRPQTGTDTQYF
cdr3_nt: TGTGCCAGCAGGCCACAGACAGGCACAGATACGCAGTATTTT

j_call: TRBJ2-2
v_call: TRBV6-6
d_call: TRBD2
clone_size: -
cdr3_aa: CAITTGLANTGELFF
cdr3_nt: TGTGCCATCACCACTGGACTAGCGAACACCGGGGAGCTGTTTTTT

j_call: TRBJ2-7
v_call: TRBV28
d_call: -
clone_size: many
cdr3_aa: CASRERGSSYEQYF
cdr3_nt: TGTGCCAGCAGAGAGAGGGGAAGCTCCTACGAGCAGTACTTC

j_call: TRBJ1-2
v_call: TRBV28
d_call: TRBD1
clone_size: few
cdr3_aa: CASSLPLTGGDGYTF
cdr3_nt: TGTGCCAGCAGTTTACCCCTTACAGGGGGTGATGGCTACACCTTC

j_call: TRBJ2-5
v_call: TRBV5-1
d_call: TRBD1
clone_size: -
cdr3_aa: CVSSSDRLQETQYF
cdr3_nt: TGCGTCAGCAGCTCGGACAGGTTACAAGAGACCCAGTACTTC

j_call: TRBJ2-7
v_call: TRBV7-6
d_call: -
clone_size: few
cdr3_aa: CASSRGGAGSSEQYF
cdr3_nt: TGTGCCAGCAGCCGTGGAGGGGCAGGGTCGAGCGAGCAGTACTTC

j_call: TRBJ2-1
v_call: TRBV5-1
d_call: -
clone_size: -
cdr3_aa: CASSDQREQFF
cdr3_nt: TGCGCCAGCAGTGACCAGAGAGAGCAGTTCTTC

j_call: TRBJ2-1
v_call: TRBV24-1
d_call: -
clone_size: -
cdr3_aa: CASSEPSGEQFF
cdr3_nt: TGTGCCAGCAGTGAACCGTCGGGAGAGCAGTTCTTC

j_call: TRBJ2-7
v_call: TRBV15
d_call: TRBD1
clone_size: many
cdr3_aa: CATSRDGQGLRTYEQYF
cdr3_nt: TGTGCCACCAGCAGAGATGGACAGGGGCTTCGGACTTACGAGCAGTACTTC

j_call: TRBJ1-2
v_call: TRBV28
d_call: TRBD1
clone_size: -
cdr3_aa: CASSLQGAGGYGYTF
cdr3_nt: TGTGCCAGCAGTTTACAGGGGGCAGGTGGATATGGCTACACCTTC

j_call: TRBJ2-1
v_call: TRBV7-3
d_call: TRBD1
clone_size: -
cdr3_aa: CASSLMGTGVYNEQFF
cdr3_nt: TGTGCCAGCAGCTTAATGGGGACAGGGGTCTACAATGAGCAGTTCTTC

j_call: TRBJ2-5
v_call: TRBV7-2
d_call: -
clone_size: many
cdr3_aa: CASSLGRAEETQYF
cdr3_nt: TGTGCCAGCAGCTTAGGCAGGGCAGAAGAGACCCAGTACTTC

j_call: TRBJ2-3
v_call: TRBV24-1
d_call: -
clone_size: -
cdr3_aa: CATSDRRTQDTQYF
cdr3_nt: TGTGCCACCAGTGATCGACGTACCCAAGATACGCAGTATTTT

j_call: TRBJ2-7
v_call: TRBV2
d_call: -
clone_size: few
cdr3_aa: CASSERAGPSYEQYF
cdr3_nt: TGTGCCAGCAGTGAAAGGGCGGGGCCCTCCTACGAGCAGTACTTC

j_call: TRBJ1-5
v_call: TRBV6-1
d_call: TRBD1
clone_size: -
cdr3_aa: CASLGKGARPRGDIFSNQPQHF
cdr3_nt: TGTGCCAGCCTTGGGAAGGGGGCCCGGCCGAGAGGGGATATATTTAGCAATCAGCCCCAGCATTTT

j_call: TRBJ1-1
v_call: TRBV5-6
d_call: -
clone_size: -
cdr3_aa: CASSWRSGAWNTEAFF
cdr3_nt: TGTGCCAGCAGCTGGCGATCGGGGGCATGGAACACTGAAGCTTTCTTT

j_call: TRBJ2-1
v_call: TRBV20-1
d_call: -
clone_size: few
cdr3_aa: CSAGREGDNEQFF
cdr3_nt: TGCAGTGCTGGTAGGGAGGGGGACAATGAGCAGTTCTTC

j_call: TRBJ2-7
v_call: TRBV5-1
d_call: -
clone_size: -
cdr3_aa: CASSLEGTIPYEQYF
cdr3_nt: TGCGCCAGCAGCTTGGAAGGGACAATTCCCTACGAGCAGTACTTC

j_call: TRBJ1-1
v_call: TRBV30
d_call: -
clone_size: -
cdr3_aa: CAWTGDLDTEAFF
cdr3_nt: TGTGCCTGGACCGGGGACTTGGACACTGAAGCTTTCTTT

j_call: TRBJ2-1
v_call: TRBV30
d_call: -
clone_size: few
cdr3_aa: CAWSIHRDHLNEQFF
cdr3_nt: TGTGCCTGGAGTATACATCGGGACCACCTCAATGAGCAGTTCTTC

j_call: TRBJ2-2
v_call: TRBV27
d_call: TRBD2
clone_size: -
cdr3_aa: CASSLTSYSGELFF
cdr3_nt: TGTGCCAGCAGTTTGACTAGCTATAGCGGGGAGCTGTTTTTT

j_call: TRBJ2-5
v_call: TRBV29-1
d_call: -
clone_size: -
cdr3_aa: CSVATWNREQYF
cdr3_nt: TGCAGCGTTGCCACTTGGAACAGAGAACAGTACTTC

j_call: TRBJ2-7
v_call: TRBV29-1
d_call: -
clone_size: many
cdr3_aa: CSVEKTGSYEQYF
cdr3_nt: TGCAGCGTGGAAAAGACAGGATCCTACGAGCAGTACTTC

j_call: TRBJ1-1
v_call: TRBV5-1
d_call: -
clone_size: many
cdr3_aa: CASSPGAGGSIAFF
cdr3_nt: TGCGCCAGCAGCCCCGGGGCGGGGGGCTCCATAGCTTTCTTT

j_call: TRBJ1-1
v_call: TRBV12-3/TRBV12-4
d_call: TRBD1
clone_size: -
cdr3_aa: CASTVTGQSTEAFF
cdr3_nt: TGTGCCAGCACCGTGACAGGGCAGAGCACTGAAGCTTTCTTT